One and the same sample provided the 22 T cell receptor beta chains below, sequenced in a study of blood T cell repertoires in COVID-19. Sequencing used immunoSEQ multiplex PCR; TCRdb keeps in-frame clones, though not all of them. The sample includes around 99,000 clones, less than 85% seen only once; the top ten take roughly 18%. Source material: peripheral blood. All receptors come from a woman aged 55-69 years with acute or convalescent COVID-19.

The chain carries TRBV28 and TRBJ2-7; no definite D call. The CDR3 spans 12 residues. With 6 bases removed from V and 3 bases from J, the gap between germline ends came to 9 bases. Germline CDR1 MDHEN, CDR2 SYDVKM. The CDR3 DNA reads TGTGCCAGCAGACAGACACTCTACGAGCAGTACTTC. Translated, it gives CASRQTLYEQYF.

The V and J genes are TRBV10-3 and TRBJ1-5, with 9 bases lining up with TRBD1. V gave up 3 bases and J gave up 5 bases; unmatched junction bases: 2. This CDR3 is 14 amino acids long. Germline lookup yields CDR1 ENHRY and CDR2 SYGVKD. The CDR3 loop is CAISEGTGYQPQHF. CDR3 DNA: TGTGCCATCAGTGAAGGGACAGGGTATCAGCCCCAGCATTTT.

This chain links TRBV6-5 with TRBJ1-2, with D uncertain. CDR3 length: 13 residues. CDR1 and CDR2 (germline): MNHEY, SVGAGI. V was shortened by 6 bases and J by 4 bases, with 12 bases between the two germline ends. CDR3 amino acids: CASRRPGLYGYTF. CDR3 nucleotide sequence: TGTGCCAGCAGGAGGCCCGGACTCTATGGCTACACCTTC.

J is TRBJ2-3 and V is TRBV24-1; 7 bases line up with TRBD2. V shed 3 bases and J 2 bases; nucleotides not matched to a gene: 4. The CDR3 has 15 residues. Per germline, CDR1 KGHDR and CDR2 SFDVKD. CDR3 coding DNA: TGTGCCACCAGTGATCCTAGCGGAGTCACAGATACGCAGTATTTT. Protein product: CATSDPSGVTDTQYF.

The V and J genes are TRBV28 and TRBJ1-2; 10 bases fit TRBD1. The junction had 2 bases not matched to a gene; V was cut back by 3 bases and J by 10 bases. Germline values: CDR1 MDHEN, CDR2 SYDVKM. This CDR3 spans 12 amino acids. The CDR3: CASSLGQGTYTF. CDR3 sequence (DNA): TGTGCCAGCAGTTTGGGACAGGGGACCTACACCTTC.

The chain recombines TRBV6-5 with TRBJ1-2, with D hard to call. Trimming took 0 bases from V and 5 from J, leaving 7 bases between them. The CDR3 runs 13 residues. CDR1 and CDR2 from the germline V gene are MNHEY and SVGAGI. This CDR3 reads CASSYSNFYGYTF. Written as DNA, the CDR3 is TGTGCCAGCAGTTACTCGAACTTTTATGGCTACACCTTC.

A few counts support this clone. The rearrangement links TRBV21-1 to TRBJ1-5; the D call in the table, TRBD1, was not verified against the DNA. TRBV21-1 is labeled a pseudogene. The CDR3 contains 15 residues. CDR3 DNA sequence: TGTGCCAGCAGTTCCCCGGGACAGGGGGCACAGCCCCAGCATTTT. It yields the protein CASSSPGQGAQPQHF.

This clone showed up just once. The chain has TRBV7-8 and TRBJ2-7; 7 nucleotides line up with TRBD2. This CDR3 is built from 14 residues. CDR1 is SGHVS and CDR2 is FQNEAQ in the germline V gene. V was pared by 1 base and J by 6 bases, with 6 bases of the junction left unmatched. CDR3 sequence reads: CASSLGFSGGEQYF. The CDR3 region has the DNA TGTGCCAGCAGCTTAGGGTTCTCGGGAGGCGAGCAGTACTTC. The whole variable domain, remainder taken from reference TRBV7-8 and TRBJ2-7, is GAGVSQSPRYKVAKRGQDVALRCDPISGHVSLFWYQQALGQGPEFLTYFQNEAQLDKSGLPSDRFFAERPEGSVSTLKIQRTQQEDSAVYLCASSLGFSGGEQYFGPGTRLTVT.

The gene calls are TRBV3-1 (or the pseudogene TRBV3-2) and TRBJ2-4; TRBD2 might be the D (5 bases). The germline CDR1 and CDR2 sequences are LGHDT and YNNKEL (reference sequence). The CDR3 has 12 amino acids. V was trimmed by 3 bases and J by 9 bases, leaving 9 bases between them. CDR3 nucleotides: TGTGCCAGCAGCCAGGAGGCAGCCATTCAGTACTTC. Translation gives CASSQEAAIQYF.

Here the CDR3 DNA reads TGTGCCAGCAGCCCACCGGGACAGGGGGGAAACACCATATATTTT. Its protein is CASSPPGQGGNTIYF. This sequence joins TRBV7-2 and TRBJ1-3, with 10 bases matching TRBD1. This CDR3 is built from 15 residues. The V and J ends lost 5 bases and 4 bases, in that order; junction bases with no gene match: 5. Looked up from germline, CDR1 is SGHTA and CDR2 is FQGNSA. The full variable domain, completed using reference TRBV7-2 and TRBJ1-3, is GAGVSQSPSNKVTEKGKDVELRCDPISGHTALYWYRQSLGQGLEFLIYFQGNSAPDKSGLPSDRFSAERTGGSVSTLTIQRTQQEDSAVYLCASSPPGQGGNTIYFGEGSWLTVV.

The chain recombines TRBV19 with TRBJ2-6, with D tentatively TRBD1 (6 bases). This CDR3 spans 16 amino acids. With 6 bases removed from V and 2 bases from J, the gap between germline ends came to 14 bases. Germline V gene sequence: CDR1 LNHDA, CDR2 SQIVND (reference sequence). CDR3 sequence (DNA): TGTGCCAGTAGACCCACAGGGTACACTGGGGCCAACGTCCTGACTTTC. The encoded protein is CASRPTGYTGANVLTF.

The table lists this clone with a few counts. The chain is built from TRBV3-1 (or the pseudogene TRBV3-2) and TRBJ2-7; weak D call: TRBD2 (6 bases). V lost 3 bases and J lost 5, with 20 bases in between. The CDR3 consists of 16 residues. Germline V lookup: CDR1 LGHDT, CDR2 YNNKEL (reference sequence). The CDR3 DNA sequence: TGTGCCAGCAGCCAGAGGAGGGTCGGAGGTGGTAACGAGCAGTACTTC. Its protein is CASSQRRVGGGNEQYF.

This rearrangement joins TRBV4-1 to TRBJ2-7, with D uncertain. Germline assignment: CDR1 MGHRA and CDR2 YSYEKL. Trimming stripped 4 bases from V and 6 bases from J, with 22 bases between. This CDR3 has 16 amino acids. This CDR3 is CASSLTHTRSTSEQYF. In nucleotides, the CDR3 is TGCGCCAGCAGCCTTACACACACCCGATCCACCTCCGAGCAGTACTTC.

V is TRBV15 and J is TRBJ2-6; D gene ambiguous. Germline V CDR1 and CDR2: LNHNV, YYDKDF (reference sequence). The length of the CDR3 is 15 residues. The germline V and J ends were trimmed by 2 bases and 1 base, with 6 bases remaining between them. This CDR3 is CATSRRVSGANVLTF. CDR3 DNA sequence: TGTGCCACCAGCAGACGCGTTTCTGGGGCCAACGTCCTGACTTTC. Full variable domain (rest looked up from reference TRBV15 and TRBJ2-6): DAMVIQNPRYQVTQFGKPVTLSCSQTLNHNVMYWYQQKSSQAPKLLFHYYDKDFNNEADTPDNFQSRRPNTSFCFLDIRSPGLGDTAMYLCATSRRVSGANVLTFGAGSRLTVL.

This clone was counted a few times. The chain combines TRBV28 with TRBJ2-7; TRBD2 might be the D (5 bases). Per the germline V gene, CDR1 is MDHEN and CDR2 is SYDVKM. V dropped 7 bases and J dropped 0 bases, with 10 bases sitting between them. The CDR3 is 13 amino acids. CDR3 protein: CASKPRASYEQYF. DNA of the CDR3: TGTGCCAGCAAGCCGCGGGCCTCCTACGAGCAGTACTTC.

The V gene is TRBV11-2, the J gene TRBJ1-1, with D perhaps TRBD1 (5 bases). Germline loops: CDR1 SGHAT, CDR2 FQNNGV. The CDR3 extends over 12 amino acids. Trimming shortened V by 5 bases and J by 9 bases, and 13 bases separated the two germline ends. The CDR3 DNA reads TGTGCCAGCAGCCCAGACAGCCGCCAAGCTTTCTTT. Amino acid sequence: CASSPDSRQAFF.

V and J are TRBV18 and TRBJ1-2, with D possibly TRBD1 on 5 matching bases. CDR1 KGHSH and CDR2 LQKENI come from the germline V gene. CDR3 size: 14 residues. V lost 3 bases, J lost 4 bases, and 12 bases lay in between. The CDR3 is CASSPGRGSYGYTF. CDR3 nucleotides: TGTGCCAGCTCACCTGGACGGGGGTCCTATGGCTACACCTTC.

The CDR3: CASSPGLAGGPGNYEQYF. CDR3 in DNA: TGTGCCAGTAGCCCCGGACTAGCGGGAGGGCCTGGCAACTACGAGCAGTACTTC. V gene TRBV19 combines with J gene TRBJ2-7; 15 nucleotides match TRBD2. The CDR3 sequence is 18 residues long. V dropped 6 bases and J dropped 3; count of bases not matched to a gene: 12. CDR1 and CDR2 (germline): LNHDA, SQIVND (reference sequence).

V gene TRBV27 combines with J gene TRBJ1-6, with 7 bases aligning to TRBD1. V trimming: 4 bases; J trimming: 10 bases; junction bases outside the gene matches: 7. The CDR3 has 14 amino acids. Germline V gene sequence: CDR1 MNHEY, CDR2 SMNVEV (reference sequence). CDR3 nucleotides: TGTGCCAGCAGTTATCTACAGGGGAACTCACCCCTCCACTTT. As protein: CASSYLQGNSPLHF.

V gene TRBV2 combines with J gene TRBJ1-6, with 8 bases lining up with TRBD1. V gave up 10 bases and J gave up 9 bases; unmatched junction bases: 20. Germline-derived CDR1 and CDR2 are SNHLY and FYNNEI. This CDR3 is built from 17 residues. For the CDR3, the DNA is TGTGCCATCACAAGGACAGGGATTTATTTCGGTGGTTCACCCCTCCACTTT. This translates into CAITRTGIYFGGSPLHF. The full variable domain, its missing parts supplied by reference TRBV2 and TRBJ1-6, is EPEVTQTPSHQVTQMGQEVILRCVPISNHLYFYWYRQILGQKVEFLVSFYNNEISEKSEIFDDQFSVERPDGSNFTLKIRSTKLEDSAMYFCAITRTGIYFGGSPLHFGNGTRLTVT.

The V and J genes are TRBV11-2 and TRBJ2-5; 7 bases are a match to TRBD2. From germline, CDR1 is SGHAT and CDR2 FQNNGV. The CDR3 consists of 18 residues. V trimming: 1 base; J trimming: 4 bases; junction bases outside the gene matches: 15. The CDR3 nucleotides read TGTGCCAGCAGCTTAGGGGAAGGGCTAGCGGCTCGTCGAGAGACCCAGTACTTC. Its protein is CASSLGEGLAARRETQYF.

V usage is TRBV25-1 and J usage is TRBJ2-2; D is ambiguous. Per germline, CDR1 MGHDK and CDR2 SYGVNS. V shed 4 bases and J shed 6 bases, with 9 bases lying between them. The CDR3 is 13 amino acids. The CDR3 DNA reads TGTGCCAGCAGTGCCTCCATAGCCGGGGAGCTGTTTTTT. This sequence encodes CASSASIAGELFF.